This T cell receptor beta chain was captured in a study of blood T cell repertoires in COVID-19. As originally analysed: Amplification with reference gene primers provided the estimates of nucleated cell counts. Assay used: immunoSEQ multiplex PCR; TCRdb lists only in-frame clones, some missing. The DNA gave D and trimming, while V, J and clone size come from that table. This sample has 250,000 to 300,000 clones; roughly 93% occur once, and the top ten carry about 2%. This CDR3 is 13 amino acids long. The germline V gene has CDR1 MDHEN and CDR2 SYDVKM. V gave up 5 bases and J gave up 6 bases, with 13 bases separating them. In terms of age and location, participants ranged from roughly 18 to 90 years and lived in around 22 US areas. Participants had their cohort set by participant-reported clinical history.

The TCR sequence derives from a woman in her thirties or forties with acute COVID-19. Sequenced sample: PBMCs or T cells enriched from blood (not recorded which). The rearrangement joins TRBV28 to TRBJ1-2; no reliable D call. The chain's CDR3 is CASSHQEVHGYTF. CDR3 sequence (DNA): TGTGCCAGCAGTCATCAGGAGGTCCATGGCTACACCTTC.